Shown below are 18 T cell receptor beta chains from a single sample sequenced in a study of T cells after yellow fever vaccination. TCRdb passed the 5' RACE reads through MiXCR, listing each CDR3 protein once. The sample holds about 160,000 distinct CDR3 sequences, about 7% seen once. Sequences were derived from CD4+ T cells sorted from PBMCs, sampled 5 to 6 days after the first yellow fever vaccination. All receptors derive from a man between 18 and 35 years old who received the YFV17D yellow fever vaccine.

The genes are TRBV4-3 and TRBJ2-3; D call uncertain. This CDR3 has 12 residues. Trimming took off 1 base at V and 4 bases at J, with 3 bases between the two ends. Looked up from germline, CDR1 is LGHNA and CDR2 is YSLEER. The CDR3 DNA is TGCGCCAGCAGCCAAGTACCAGATACGCAGTATTTT. This encodes CASSQVPDTQYF.

This clonotype appeared many times. The chain is built from TRBV5-1 and TRBJ2-1, with 8 positions matching TRBD1. With 0 bases clipped from V and 7 bases from J, the junction kept 6 bases outside the gene matches. The CDR3 covers 15 residues. From germline, CDR1 is SGHRS and CDR2 YFSETQ. This CDR3 reads CASSLAPRTGNEQFF. In DNA, the CDR3 is TGCGCCAGCAGCTTGGCACCTCGGACAGGGAATGAGCAGTTCTTC.

This clonotype was seen only a few times. The V and J genes are TRBV5-1 and TRBJ2-5, with D perhaps matching TRBD2 (5 bases). In germline, CDR1 is SGHRS, CDR2 YFSETQ. V gave up 2 bases and J gave up 2 bases, with 13 bases separating them. This CDR3 spans 15 amino acids. The CDR3 sequence: CASSLGTRGQETQYF. CDR3 bases: TGCGCCAGCAGCTTAGGTACCCGGGGACAAGAGACCCAGTACTTC.

The chain carries TRBV13 and TRBJ2-3, with TRBD2 matching over 7 bases. The CDR3 sequence is 14 residues long. Losses at the gene ends were 3 bases for V and 2 bases for J; bases not matched to a gene: 2. The germline V gene encodes CDR1 PRHDT and CDR2 FYEKMQ (reference sequence). Here the CDR3 reads CASSFTSDTDTQYF. The CDR3 region has the DNA TGTGCCAGCAGCTTTACTAGCGACACAGATACGCAGTATTTT.

This clonotype appeared a few times. The chain is built from TRBV5-1 and TRBJ1-1; no definite D call. Trimming took 1 base from V and 0 from J, leaving 7 bases between them. This CDR3 is 14 amino acids long. Germline V gene lookup returns CDR1 SGHRS and CDR2 YFSETQ. The CDR3 nucleotides read TGCGCCAGCAGCTTGACGGGTCTGAACACTGAAGCTTTCTTT. Translating gives CASSLTGLNTEAFF.

A few counts support this clonotype. This sequence joins TRBV23-1 and TRBJ2-7; 8 nucleotides align to TRBD1. TRBV23-1 belongs to the ORF category, with a function that is uncertain. This CDR3 comprises 16 residues. V dropped 7 bases and J dropped 1; count of bases not matched to a gene: 12. CDR3 sequence: CASTRTGRCLSYEQYV. In DNA, the CDR3 is TGCGCCAGCACTCGGACAGGGAGGTGCCTATCCTACGAGCAGTACGTC.

This clonotype was seen at least ten times. The V gene is TRBV5-5, the J gene TRBJ2-1, with 8 bases matching TRBD1. From germline, CDR1 is SGHKS and CDR2 YYEKEE (reference sequence). The V segment lost 5 bases and the J segment 4 bases; nucleotides outside the gene matches: 5. The CDR3 consists of 14 residues. The chain's CDR3 is CASRRDRSYNEQFF. The CDR3 nucleotides are TGTGCCAGCAGACGGGACAGGTCTTACAATGAGCAGTTCTTC.

CDR3 nucleotides: TGCGCCAGCAGCTTGCAGGGAATGAGCGGAAACACCATATATTTT. Encoded protein: CASSLQGMSGNTIYF. This chain connects TRBV5-1 to TRBJ1-3, with a possible D match to TRBD1 (5 bases). This CDR3 has 15 amino acids. V gave up 1 base and J gave up 4 bases, with 12 bases separating them. CDR1 and CDR2 (germline): SGHRS, YFSETQ.

At least ten counts were recorded for this clonotype. The rearrangement joins TRBV7-9 to TRBJ1-6; no firm D call. This CDR3 comprises 16 residues. Germline CDR1 and CDR2: SEHNR and FQNEAQ (reference sequence). V shed 3 bases and J shed 1 base, with 10 bases lying between them. DNA of the CDR3: TGTGCCAGCAGCTTGTCGGCTATGTCCTATAATTCACCCCTCCACTTT. This sequence encodes CASSLSAMSYNSPLHF.

This clonotype was observed at least ten times. The chain links TRBV20-1 to TRBJ2-5; 9 nucleotides align to TRBD2. V lost 0 bases, J lost 1 base, and 3 bases stayed unmatched. This CDR3 is built from 15 residues. Germline-derived CDR1 and CDR2 are DFQATT and SNEGSKA (reference sequence). CDR3 DNA sequence: TGCAGTGCTAGAGACTGGCGGGGGGGCCAAGAGACCCAGTACTTC. Its translation: CSARDWRGGQETQYF.

There are many counts of this clonotype. The genes are TRBV6-2 or TRBV6-3 and TRBJ2-4; 9 nucleotides line up with TRBD1. Germline CDR1 reads MNHEY; CDR2 reads SVGEGT. With 6 bases clipped from V and 10 bases from J, the junction kept 13 bases outside the gene matches. The CDR3 is made up of 15 amino acids. This CDR3 is CASRPWDRAPRIQYF. The CDR3 DNA sequence: TGTGCCAGCAGGCCCTGGGACAGGGCACCAAGGATTCAGTACTTC.

At least ten counts were recorded for this clonotype. The rearrangement uses TRBV6-1 and TRBJ1-6; possibly TRBD1 for D (5 bases). V was trimmed by 4 bases and J by 7 bases, leaving 14 bases between them. Germline CDR1 and CDR2: MNHNS and SASEGT. The CDR3 is 15 residues long. CDR3 bases: TGTGCCAGCAGTGTCGGGGGAGGCCTAAATTCACCCCTCCACTTT. Its protein product is CASSVGGGLNSPLHF.

In its sample, this clonotype was seen many times. This chain's CDR3 is CASSLYDGVLNEQFF. CDR3 coding DNA: TGCGCCAGCAGCTTGTACGACGGGGTTTTGAATGAGCAGTTCTTC. The chain employs TRBV5-1 and TRBJ2-1; perhaps TRBD2 as D (5 bases). In germline, CDR1 is SGHRS, CDR2 YFSETQ. Trimming took off 1 base at V and 7 bases at J, with 15 bases between the two ends. The CDR3 has 15 amino acids.

In nucleotides, the CDR3 is TGTGCCAGCAGTTACTCGGGACTTGTGGCTGGGGTTACGCAGTATTTT. Residues: CASSYSGLVAGVTQYF. J is TRBJ2-3 and V is TRBV6-5, with D perhaps matching TRBD2 (6 bases). V was clipped by 0 bases and J by 8 bases, with 18 bases between them. The length of the CDR3 is 16 residues. Germline V gene lookup returns CDR1 MNHEY and CDR2 SVGAGI.

In its sample, this clonotype was seen many times. The chain uses TRBV6-5 and TRBJ2-3; TRBD2 might be the D (5 bases). The germline V and J ends were trimmed by 4 bases and 6 bases, with 11 bases remaining between them. Germline CDR1 reads MNHEY; CDR2 reads SVGAGI. The CDR3 has 13 amino acids. The DNA for the CDR3 is TGTGCCAGCAGTTCCCAGCGCGGGGATACGCAGTATTTT. Encoded protein: CASSSQRGDTQYF.

This clonotype showed up many times. The chain links TRBV2 to TRBJ2-5; D uncertain. In germline, CDR1 is SNHLY, CDR2 FYNNEI. The CDR3 totals 13 residues. The ends were cut back, 2 bases at V and 4 bases at J, with 8 bases in the middle. In nucleotides, the CDR3 is TGTGCCAGCAGTGAAAGTCAGCGAGAGACCCAGTACTTC. Translation: CASSESQRETQYF.

This chain's CDR3 is CASSRIILPDTQYF. CDR3 sequence (DNA): TGTGCCAGCAGCCGAATAATCCTACCAGATACGCAGTATTTT. The chain carries TRBV7-3 and TRBJ2-3; D not certain. The V end was cut by 5 bases, the J end by 4 bases, with 13 bases between. The CDR3 is 14 amino acids. Germline V CDR1 and CDR2: SGHTA, FQGTGA.

The chain links TRBV4-3 to TRBJ1-6; 8 nucleotides match TRBD1. Per germline, CDR1 LGHNA and CDR2 YSLEER. The CDR3 loop spans 17 amino acids. V shed 0 bases, J shed 7 bases, and the junction held 8 bases outside the gene matches. The CDR3 sequence is CASSQDQRQGTNSPLHF. The CDR3 DNA sequence: TGCGCCAGCAGCCAAGATCAGCGACAGGGGACCAATTCACCCCTCCACTTT.